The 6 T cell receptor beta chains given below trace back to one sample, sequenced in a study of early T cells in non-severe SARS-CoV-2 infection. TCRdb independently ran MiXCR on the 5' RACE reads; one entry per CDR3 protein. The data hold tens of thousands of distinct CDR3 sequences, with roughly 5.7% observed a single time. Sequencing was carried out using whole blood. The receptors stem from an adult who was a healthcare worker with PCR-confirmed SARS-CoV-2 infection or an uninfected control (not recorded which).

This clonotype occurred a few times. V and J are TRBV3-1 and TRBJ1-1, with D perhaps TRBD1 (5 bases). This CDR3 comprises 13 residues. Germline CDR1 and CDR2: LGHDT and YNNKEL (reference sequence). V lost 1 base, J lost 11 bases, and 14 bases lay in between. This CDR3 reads CASSQASGHLAFF. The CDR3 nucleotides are TGTGCCAGCAGCCAAGCTTCTGGACACTTGGCTTTCTTT.

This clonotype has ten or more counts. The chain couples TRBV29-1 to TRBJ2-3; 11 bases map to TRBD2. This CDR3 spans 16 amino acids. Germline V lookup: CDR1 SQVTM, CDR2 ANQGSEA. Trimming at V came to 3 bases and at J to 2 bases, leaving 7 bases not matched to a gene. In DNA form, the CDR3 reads TGCAGCGTTGACAATCTAGCGGGAGGATCCACAGATACGCAGTATTTT. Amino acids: CSVDNLAGGSTDTQYF.

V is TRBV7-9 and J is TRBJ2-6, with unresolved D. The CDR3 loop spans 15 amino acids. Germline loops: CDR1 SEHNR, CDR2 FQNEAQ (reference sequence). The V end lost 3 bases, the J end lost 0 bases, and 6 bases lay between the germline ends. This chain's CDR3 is CASSFLSSGANVLTF. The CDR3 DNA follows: TGTGCCAGCAGCTTTTTGAGCTCTGGGGCCAACGTCCTGACTTTC.

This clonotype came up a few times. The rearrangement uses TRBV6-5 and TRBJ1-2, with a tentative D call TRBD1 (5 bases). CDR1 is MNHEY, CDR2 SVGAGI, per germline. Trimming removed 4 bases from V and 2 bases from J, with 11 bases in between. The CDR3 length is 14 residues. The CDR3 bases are TGTGCCAGCAGTTCAGGGAGGACAAACTATGGCTACACCTTC. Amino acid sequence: CASSSGRTNYGYTF.

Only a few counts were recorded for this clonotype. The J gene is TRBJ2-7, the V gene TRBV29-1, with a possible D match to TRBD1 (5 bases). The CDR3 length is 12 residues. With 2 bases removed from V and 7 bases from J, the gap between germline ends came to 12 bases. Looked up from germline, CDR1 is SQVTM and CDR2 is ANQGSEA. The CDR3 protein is CSVERAQGEQYF. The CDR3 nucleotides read TGCAGCGTTGAAAGGGCGCAGGGTGAGCAGTACTTC.

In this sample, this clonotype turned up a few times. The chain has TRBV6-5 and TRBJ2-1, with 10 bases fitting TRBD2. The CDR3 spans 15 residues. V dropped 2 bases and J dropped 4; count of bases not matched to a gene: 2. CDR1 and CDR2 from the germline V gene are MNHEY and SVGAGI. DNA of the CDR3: TGTGCCAGCAGTTACAGGACTAGCGGATACAATGAGCAGTTCTTC. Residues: CASSYRTSGYNEQFF.